Below are 5 T cell receptor beta chains sequenced from a single sample in a study of blood T cell repertoires in COVID-19. Repertoires were generated with immunoSEQ multiplex PCR, while TCRdb's copy carries only in-frame clones and drops some. This table has about 410,000 clones, 75% to 90% appearing once. Input material: peripheral blood. These receptors were collected from a woman under 40 with active or convalescent COVID-19.

This chain joins TRBV10-3 and TRBJ1-1, with no clear D. This CDR3 has 14 amino acids. Germline loops: CDR1 ENHRY, CDR2 SYGVKD. The V and J ends lost 10 bases and 5 bases respectively, with 20 bases between them. CDR3: CASVPGLEFTEAFF. CDR3 nucleotides: TGTGCCAGCGTGCCGGGTCTTGAGTTTACTGAAGCTTTCTTT.

This rearrangement joins TRBV2 to TRBJ2-3; TRBD1 agrees at 7 bases. Germline V lookup: CDR1 SNHLY, CDR2 FYNNEI. CDR3 length: 19 amino acids. Trimming took 6 bases from V and 6 from J; bases not matched to a gene: 24. The CDR3 region is CASSPYPGQSQGPGDTQYF. CDR3 coding DNA: TGTGCCAGCAGCCCTTATCCGGGACAGTCTCAGGGCCCAGGGGATACGCAGTATTTT.

The chain carries TRBV19 and TRBJ2-2; no clear D. This CDR3 has 15 residues. V shed 3 bases and J shed 7 bases, with 15 bases lying between them. The V gene's germline CDR1 is LNHDA and CDR2 SQIVND (reference sequence). DNA of the CDR3: TGTGCCAGTAGTATCCTCTCAGGCTCAGGCGGGGAGCTGTTTTTT. As protein: CASSILSGSGGELFF.

The J gene is TRBJ2-7, the V gene TRBV18; 7 nucleotides line up with TRBD1. Germline CDR1 is KGHSH and CDR2 is LQKENI. The trim removed 3 bases at V and 4 bases at J, leaving 9 bases unmatched. This CDR3 has 15 amino acids. The CDR3 DNA reads as TGTGCCAGCTCACCGGTTAGGACAGGAGAATACGAGCAGTACTTC. This gives the protein CASSPVRTGEYEQYF.

The V call is TRBV11-2, the J call TRBJ2-1; 8 positions agree with TRBD2. Trimming cost V 3 bases and J 6 bases; bases outside gene matches: 1. The CDR3 has 13 amino acids. The V gene's germline CDR1 is SGHAT and CDR2 FQNNGV. The CDR3 is CASSLGTSNEQFF. The CDR3 DNA follows: TGTGCCAGCAGCTTGGGGACTAGCAATGAGCAGTTCTTC.